These T cell receptor beta chains were read from a single sample in a study of T cells after yellow fever vaccination. TCRdb analysed the 5' RACE reads with MiXCR anew, one entry per CDR3 protein. The sample yields some 300,000 distinct CDR3 sequences, approximately 3.8% seen once. The sample consisted of PBMCs, taken on the day of the yellow fever booster vaccination. These receptor sequences come from a man younger than 30 who received the YFV17D yellow fever vaccine. Each CDR3 is given with its conserved first and last residue.

14,TRBV12-3/TRBV12-4,CASSLGPPTDTQYF
16,TRBV5-1,CASSIDGTGDRETQYF
12,TRBV7-2,CASSRDSWEQYF
15,TRBV7-2,CASSLAAGGSNEQYF
15,TRBV7-2,CASSVYRGSTDTQYF
16,TRBV10-3,CAISTSAGRYTDTQYF
15,TRBV7-3,CASSLTSPPTDTQYF
15,TRBV11-2,CASSLLGSRSYEQYF
14,TRBV12-3/TRBV12-4,CASSSGGAGYGYTF
19,TRBV3-1,CASSPLYGIRLEISYEQYF
17,TRBV2,CASTKGLAGSNEETQYF
15,TRBV6-6,CASTETSGIQETQYF
15,TRBV7-2,CASSLAGWGLRELFF
15,TRBV6-4,CASSDSGENTGELFF
15,TRBV4-3,CASSRGTIGTGELFF
16,TRBV12-3/TRBV12-4,CASSAPLAGTTDTQYF
15,TRBV7-6,CASSYDEGGTGELFF
12,TRBV5-1,CASRTSLETQYF
11,TRBV3-1,CASSQAGGQFF
14,TRBV10-2,CASSSQGANTEAFF